This T cell receptor (beta chain) was identified in a study of T cells in localized non-small cell lung cancer. Study results and caveats: Sequencing was restricted to one tumor region; therefore, heterogeneity remains possible.

V gave up 5 bases and J gave up 5 bases, with 18 bases separating them. Germline lookup yields CDR1 SGHTA and CDR2 FQGNSA. This CDR3 comprises 15 residues. Sequencing used immunoSEQ multiplex PCR; TCRdb keeps in-frame clones, though not all of them. Of 45,000 to 60,000 clones listed, approximately 83% are singletons. In regard to this clone: The antigen remains unidentified.

This sequence was found in a female donor at least 60 years old with stage II squamous cell lung carcinoma. The sample was peripheral blood, taken before any cancer treatment. The V and J genes are TRBV7-2 and TRBJ2-5; D is possibly TRBD2 (7 bases). CDR3: CASSPTGGRGETQYF. The CDR3 DNA is TGTGCCAGCAGCCCGACGGGGGGCCGGGGGGAGACCCAGTACTTC.